What follows describes a single T cell receptor beta chain. Its antigen remains unidentified. Because the CDR3's place on the DNA is in doubt, the DNA is left out and the CDR3 is given as listed by TCRdb. Breast cancer patients provided tissue from their axillary draining lymph nodes. The entry originates in a study of breast tumors, draining lymph nodes, adjacent tissues. Study findings and constraints: Tumor TCR diversity was below lymph nodes but above nontumor tissue. The lymph node origin of tumor T cells was framed as consistent with a hypothesis, not demonstrated. Luminal-like breast cancer showed significantly greater tumor-nontumor repertoire similarity than basal-like breast cancer did. Most tumor T cells seemingly derive from lymph node, then expand in tumor.

The length of the CDR3 is 14 amino acids, counting both ends. Per germline, CDR1 MDHEN and CDR2 SYDVKM. TCRdb itself ran the multiplex PCR reads through MiXCR, one entry per CDR3 protein. The profile shows about 89,000 distinct CDR3 sequences, over 25% of them singletons. The chain employs TRBV28 and TRBJ2-1; the table's D gene call, TRBD1, was not cross checked with the DNA. The material sequenced was axillary lymph node tissue. This TCR came from a female donor with breast cancer. Some clones in this sample may be carry-over from other donors' samples. CDR3 region: CASSTSGQANEQFF.